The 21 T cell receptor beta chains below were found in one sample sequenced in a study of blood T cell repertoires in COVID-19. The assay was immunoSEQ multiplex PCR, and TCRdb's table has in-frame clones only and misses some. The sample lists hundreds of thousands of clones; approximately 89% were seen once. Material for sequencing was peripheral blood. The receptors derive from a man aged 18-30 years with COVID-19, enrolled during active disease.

The DNA of the CDR3 is TGTGCCTCCTCGACTAGATCAATTCCCCAGTTCTTC. Amino acids: CASSTRSIPQFF. The chain employs TRBV30 and TRBJ2-1, with D possibly matching TRBD2 (6 bases). Trimming took 7 bases from V and 13 from J, leaving 20 bases between them. Germline assignment: CDR1 GTSNPN and CDR2 SVGIG (reference sequence). There are 12 residues in the CDR3.

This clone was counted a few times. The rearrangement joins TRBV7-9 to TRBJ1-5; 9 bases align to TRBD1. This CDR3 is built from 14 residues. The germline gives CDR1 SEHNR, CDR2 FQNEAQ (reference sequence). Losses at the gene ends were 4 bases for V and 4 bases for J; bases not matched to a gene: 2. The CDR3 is CASSWGTGNQPQHF. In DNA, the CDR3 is TGTGCCAGCAGCTGGGGGACAGGGAATCAGCCCCAGCATTTT.

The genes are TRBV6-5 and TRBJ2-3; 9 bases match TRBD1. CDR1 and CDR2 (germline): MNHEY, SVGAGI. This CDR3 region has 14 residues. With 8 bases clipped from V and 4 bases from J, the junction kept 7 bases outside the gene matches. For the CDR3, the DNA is TGTGCCAGCGTATCACAGGGGGCTGCAGATACGCAGTATTTT. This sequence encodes CASVSQGAADTQYF.

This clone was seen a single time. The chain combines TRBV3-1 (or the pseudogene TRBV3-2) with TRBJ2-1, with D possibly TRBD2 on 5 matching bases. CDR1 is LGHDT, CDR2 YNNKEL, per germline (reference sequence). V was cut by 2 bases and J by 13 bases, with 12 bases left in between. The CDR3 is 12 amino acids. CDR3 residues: CASSQPGNLQFF. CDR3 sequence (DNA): TGTGCCAGCAGCCAACCCGGGAACCTCCAGTTCTTC.

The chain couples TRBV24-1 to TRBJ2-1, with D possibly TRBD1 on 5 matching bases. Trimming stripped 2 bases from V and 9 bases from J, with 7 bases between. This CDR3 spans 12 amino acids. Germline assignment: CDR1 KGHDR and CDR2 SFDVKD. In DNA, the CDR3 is TGTGCCACCAGTGATTGGGGCGCTGAGCAGTTCTTC. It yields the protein CATSDWGAEQFF.

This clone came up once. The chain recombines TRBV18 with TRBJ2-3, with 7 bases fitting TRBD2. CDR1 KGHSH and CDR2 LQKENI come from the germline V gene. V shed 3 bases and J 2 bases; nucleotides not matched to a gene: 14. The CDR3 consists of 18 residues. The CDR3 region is CASSPIGGIAGNTDTQYF. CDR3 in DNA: TGTGCCAGCTCACCGATCGGGGGTATAGCGGGTAACACAGATACGCAGTATTTT.

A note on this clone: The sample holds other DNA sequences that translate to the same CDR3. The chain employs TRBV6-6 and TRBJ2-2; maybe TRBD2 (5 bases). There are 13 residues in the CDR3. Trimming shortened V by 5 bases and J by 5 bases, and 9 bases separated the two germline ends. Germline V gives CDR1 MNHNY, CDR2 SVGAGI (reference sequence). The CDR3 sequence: CASSPPGTGELFF. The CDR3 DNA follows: TGTGCCAGCAGTCCTCCGGGGACCGGGGAGCTGTTTTTT.

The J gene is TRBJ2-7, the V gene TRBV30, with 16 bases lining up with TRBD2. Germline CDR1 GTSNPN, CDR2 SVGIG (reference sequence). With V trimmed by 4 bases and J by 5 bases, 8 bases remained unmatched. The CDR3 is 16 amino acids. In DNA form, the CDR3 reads TGTGCCTGGACCTGGGGACTAGCGGGAGGGCCTGACGAGCAGTACTTC. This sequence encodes CAWTWGLAGGPDEQYF.

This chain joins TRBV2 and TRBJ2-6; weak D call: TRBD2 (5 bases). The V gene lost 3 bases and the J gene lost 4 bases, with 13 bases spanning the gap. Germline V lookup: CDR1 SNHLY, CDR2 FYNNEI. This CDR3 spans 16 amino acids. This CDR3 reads CASSEFRGSGANVLTF. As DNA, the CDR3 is TGTGCCAGCAGTGAGTTTCGGGGTTCGGGGGCCAACGTCCTGACTTTC.

Written as DNA, the CDR3 is TGTGCCAGCAGCCAAGATGGGACTAGCTCCTACAATGAGCAGTTCTTC. Protein: CASSQDGTSSYNEQFF. This rearrangement joins TRBV4-2 to TRBJ2-1, with 8 bases aligning to TRBD2. CDR1 is LGHNA, CDR2 YNFKEQ, per germline. Trimming at V came to 0 bases and at J to 0 bases, leaving 1 base not matched to a gene. The CDR3 contains 16 residues.

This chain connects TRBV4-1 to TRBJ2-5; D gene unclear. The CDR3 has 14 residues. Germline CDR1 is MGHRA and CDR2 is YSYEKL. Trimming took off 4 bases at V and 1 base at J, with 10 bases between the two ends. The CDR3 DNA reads TGCGCCAGCAGCCTCTCGACTGGCCAAGAGACCCAGTACTTC. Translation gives CASSLSTGQETQYF.

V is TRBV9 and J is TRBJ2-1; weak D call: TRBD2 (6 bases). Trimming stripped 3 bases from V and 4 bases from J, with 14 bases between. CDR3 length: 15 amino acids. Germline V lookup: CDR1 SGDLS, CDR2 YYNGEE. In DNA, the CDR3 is TGTGCCAGCAGCGCTTCGGGACTCCTATACAATGAGCAGTTCTTC. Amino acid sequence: CASSASGLLYNEQFF.

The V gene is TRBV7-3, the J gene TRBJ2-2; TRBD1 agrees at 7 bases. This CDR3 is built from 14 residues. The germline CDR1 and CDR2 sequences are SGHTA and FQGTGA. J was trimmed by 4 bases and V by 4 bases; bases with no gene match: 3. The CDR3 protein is CASSSGQTTGELFF. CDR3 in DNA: TGTGCCAGCAGCTCGGGACAGACCACCGGGGAGCTGTTTTTT. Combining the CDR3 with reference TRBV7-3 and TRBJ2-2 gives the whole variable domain GAGVSQTPSNKVTEKGKYVELRCDPISGHTALYWYRQSLGQGPEFLIYFQGTGAADDSGLPNDRFFAVRPEGSVSTLKIQRTERGDSAVYLCASSSGQTTGELFFGEGSRLTVL.

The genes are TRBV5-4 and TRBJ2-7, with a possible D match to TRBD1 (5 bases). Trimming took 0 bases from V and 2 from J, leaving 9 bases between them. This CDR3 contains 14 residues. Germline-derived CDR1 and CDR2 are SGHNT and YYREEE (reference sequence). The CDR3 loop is CASSLGSGPYEQYF. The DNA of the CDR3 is TGTGCCAGCAGCTTGGGTTCAGGGCCCTACGAGCAGTACTTC.

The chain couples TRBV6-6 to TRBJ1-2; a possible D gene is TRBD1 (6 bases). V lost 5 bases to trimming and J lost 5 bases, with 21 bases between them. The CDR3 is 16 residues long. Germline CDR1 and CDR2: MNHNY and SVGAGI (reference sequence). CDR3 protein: CASSPEGGRGTYGYTF. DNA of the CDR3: TGTGCCAGCAGTCCCGAGGGGGGGAGGGGGACTTATGGCTACACCTTC.

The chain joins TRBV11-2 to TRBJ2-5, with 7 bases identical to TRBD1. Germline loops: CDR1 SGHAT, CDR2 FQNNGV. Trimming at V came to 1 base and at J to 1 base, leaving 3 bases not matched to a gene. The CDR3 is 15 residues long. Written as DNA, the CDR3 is TGTGCCAGCAGCTTAGTCGGGACAGCCCAAGAGACCCAGTACTTC. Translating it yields CASSLVGTAQETQYF.

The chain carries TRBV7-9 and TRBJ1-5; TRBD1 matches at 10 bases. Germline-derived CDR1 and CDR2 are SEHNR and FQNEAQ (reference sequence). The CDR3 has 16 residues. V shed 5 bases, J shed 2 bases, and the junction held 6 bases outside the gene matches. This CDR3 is CASSTGQGSGNQPQHF. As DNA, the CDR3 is TGTGCCAGCAGCACGGGACAGGGGAGTGGCAATCAGCCCCAGCATTTT.

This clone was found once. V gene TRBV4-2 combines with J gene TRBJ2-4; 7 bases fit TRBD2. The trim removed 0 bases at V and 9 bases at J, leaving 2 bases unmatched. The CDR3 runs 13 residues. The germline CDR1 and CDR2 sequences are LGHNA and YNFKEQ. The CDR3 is CASSQEGEGIQYF. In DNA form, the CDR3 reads TGTGCCAGCAGCCAAGAGGGGGAGGGCATTCAGTACTTC.

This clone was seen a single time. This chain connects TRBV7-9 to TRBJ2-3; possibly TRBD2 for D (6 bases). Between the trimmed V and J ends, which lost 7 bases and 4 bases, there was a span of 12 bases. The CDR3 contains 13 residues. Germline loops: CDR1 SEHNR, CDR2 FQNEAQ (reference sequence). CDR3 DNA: TGTGCCAGCAACCAACTAGCCGCAGATACGCAGTATTTT. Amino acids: CASNQLAADTQYF.

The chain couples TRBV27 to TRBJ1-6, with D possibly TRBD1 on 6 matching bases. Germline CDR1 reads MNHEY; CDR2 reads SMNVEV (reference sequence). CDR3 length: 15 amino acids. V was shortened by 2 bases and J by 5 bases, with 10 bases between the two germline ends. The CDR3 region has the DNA TGTGCCAGCAGTTTAGCTAACAGGGATAATTCACCCCTCCACTTT. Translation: CASSLANRDNSPLHF.

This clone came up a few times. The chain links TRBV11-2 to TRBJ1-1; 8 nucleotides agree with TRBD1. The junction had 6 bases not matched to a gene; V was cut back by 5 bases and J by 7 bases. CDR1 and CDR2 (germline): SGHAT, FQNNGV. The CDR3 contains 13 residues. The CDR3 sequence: CASSPGQGDEAFF. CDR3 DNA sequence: TGTGCCAGCAGCCCAGGACAGGGCGATGAAGCTTTCTTT.